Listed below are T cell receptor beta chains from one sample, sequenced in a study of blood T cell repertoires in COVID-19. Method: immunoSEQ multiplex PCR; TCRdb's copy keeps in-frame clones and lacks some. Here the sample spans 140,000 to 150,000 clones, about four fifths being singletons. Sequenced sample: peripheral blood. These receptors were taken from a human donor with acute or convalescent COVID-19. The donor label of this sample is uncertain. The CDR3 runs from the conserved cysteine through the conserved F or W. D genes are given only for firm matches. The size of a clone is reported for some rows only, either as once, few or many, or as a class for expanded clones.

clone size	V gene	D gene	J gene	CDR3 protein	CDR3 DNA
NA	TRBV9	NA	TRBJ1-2	CASSVSGQINYGYTF	TGTGCCAGCAGCGTATCAGGACAGATAAACTATGGCTACACCTTC
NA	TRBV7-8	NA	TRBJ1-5	CASSPNGGMGNQPQHF	TGTGCCAGCAGCCCGAACGGGGGGATGGGCAATCAGCCCCAGCATTTT
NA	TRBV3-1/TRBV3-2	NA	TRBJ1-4	CASSSQTGHNEKLFF	TGTGCCAGCTCGTCCCAGACTGGTCATAATGAAAAACTGTTTTTT
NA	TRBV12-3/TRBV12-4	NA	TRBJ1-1	CASSFNRDTEAFF	TGTGCCAGCAGTTTCAACAGGGACACTGAAGCTTTCTTT
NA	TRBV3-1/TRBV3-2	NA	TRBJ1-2	CASSPMIGDYGYTF	TGTGCCAGCAGCCCGATGATAGGGGACTATGGCTACACCTTC
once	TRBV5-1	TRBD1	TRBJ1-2	CASSLPGTVAGYTF	TGCGCCAGCAGCTTACCCGGGACAGTCGCTGGCTACACCTTC
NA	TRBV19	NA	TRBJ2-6	CASTVGANVLTF	TGTGCCAGTACCGTCGGGGCCAACGTCCTGACTTTC
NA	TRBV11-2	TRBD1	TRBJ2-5	CASSGGTGRVETQYF	TGTGCCAGCAGCGGAGGGACAGGCAGGGTGGAGACCCAGTACTTC
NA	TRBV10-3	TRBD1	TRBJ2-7	CAISRTGDAYEQYF	TGTGCCATCAGTAGGACAGGGGATGCCTACGAGCAGTACTTC
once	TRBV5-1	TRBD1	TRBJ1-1	CASSFRGTGTEAFF	TGCGCCAGCAGCTTCAGGGGGACGGGCACTGAAGCTTTCTTT
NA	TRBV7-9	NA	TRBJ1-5	CASSGLAQPQHF	TGTGCCAGCAGCGGCTTGGCCCAGCCCCAGCATTTT
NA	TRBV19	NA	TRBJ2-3	CASSIDPGTDTQYF	TGTGCCAGTAGTATAGATCCCGGCACAGATACGCAGTATTTT